Included here is one TCR beta chain sequence, with context. The CDR3 has 15 amino acids. V was clipped by 3 bases and J by 0 bases, with 12 bases between them. Germline loops: CDR1 SGHRS, CDR2 YFSETQ. Some clones are missing from TCRdb's copy, which holds only in-frame ones; the method was immunoSEQ multiplex PCR. The sample carries 95,000 to 130,000 clones, roughly 91% recorded once. The data originate from a study of control samples from healthy donors and cancer patients. The sequence derives from an older woman in good health. The sample consisted of blood. The chain recombines TRBV5-1 with TRBJ1-1; D is uncertain. CDR3 loop: CASSWEGEVNTEAFF. Here the CDR3 DNA reads TGCGCCAGCAGCTGGGAGGGTGAGGTGAACACTGAAGCTTTCTTT.